The 17 T cell receptor beta chains listed next were all sequenced from one sample in a study of a mutant IDH1 vaccine in newly diagnosed glioma. The time point denotes: week 23, last vaccination. Vaccination comprised doses that each held 300 ug of mutant IDH1 20-mer peptide, plus topical imiquimod. Using immunoSEQ multiplex PCR, the repertoire was profiled, and TCRdb retains in-frame clones only, with some absent. The sample holds around 41,000 clones, around 79% seen once. For these receptors, no antigen is known. Sample: PBMCs, taken from a glioma patient whose treatment included an IDH1 peptide vaccine. The receptors derive from a woman aged 35 to 49 with glioma. Some clones in this sample may be carry-over from other donors' samples.

The sample holds one count of this clone. The rearrangement links TRBV5-6 to TRBJ2-1; weak D call: TRBD2 (7 bases). Trimming took off 2 bases at V and 4 bases at J, with 13 bases between the two ends. The CDR3 is 15 residues long. Germline CDR1 SGHDT, CDR2 YYEEEE. CDR3 sequence reads: CASSLGGGPYNEQFF. CDR3 nucleotide sequence: TGTGCCAGCAGCTTAGGGGGAGGGCCGTACAATGAGCAGTTCTTC.

CDR3: CASSPTGTGASPLHF. The CDR3 nucleotides read TGTGCCAGCAGTCCGACCGGGACAGGGGCTTCACCCCTCCACTTT. The V gene is TRBV25-1, the J gene TRBJ1-6; 10 nucleotides agree with TRBD1. The V segment lost 5 bases and the J segment 9 bases; nucleotides outside the gene matches: 7. CDR3 length: 15 residues. Per the germline V gene, CDR1 is MGHDK and CDR2 is SYGVNS.

The V and J genes are TRBV19 and TRBJ2-3; tentative D call: TRBD2 (5 bases). The CDR3 extends over 14 amino acids. V lost 6 bases and J 0 bases, leaving 10 bases between the germline ends. Germline lookup yields CDR1 LNHDA and CDR2 SQIVND (reference sequence). CDR3 in DNA: TGTGCCAGTAGGGCCCGGGATAGCACAGATACGCAGTATTTT. It translates to CASRARDSTDTQYF.

CDR3 protein: CASSFDRVTGNTIYF. The CDR3 region has the DNA TGTGCCAGCAGCTTTGACAGGGTGACTGGAAACACCATATATTTT. The J gene is TRBJ1-3, the V gene TRBV7-2; 7 bases map to TRBD1. V gave up 3 bases and J gave up 2 bases; unmatched junction bases: 4. Germline values: CDR1 SGHTA, CDR2 FQGNSA. The CDR3 runs to 15 residues.

The rearrangement joins TRBV4-3 to TRBJ2-7; TRBD1 aligns across 10 bases. J lost 7 bases, V lost 0 bases, and 6 bases had no gene match. The V gene's germline CDR1 is LGHNA and CDR2 YSLEER. CDR3 length equals 15 residues. The CDR3 sequence: CASSQEGTGVFEQYF. The CDR3 DNA sequence: TGCGCCAGCAGCCAAGAAGGGACAGGGGTGTTTGAGCAGTACTTC.

This chain connects TRBV2 to TRBJ1-5; D ambiguous. This CDR3 region has 14 residues. CDR1 is SNHLY, CDR2 FYNNEI, per germline. V was trimmed by 4 bases and J by 3 bases, leaving 10 bases between them. The CDR3 loop is CASSGSQYNQPQHF. The DNA of the CDR3 is TGTGCCAGCAGTGGGAGTCAGTACAATCAGCCCCAGCATTTT.

The chain is built from TRBV5-6 and TRBJ2-7; no clear D gene. This CDR3 has 13 amino acids. Trimming removed 2 bases at V and 7 bases at J, with 13 bases between. The germline CDR1 and CDR2 sequences are SGHDT and YYEEEE. CDR3 sequence: CASSFGTAGEQYF. For the CDR3, the DNA is TGTGCCAGCAGCTTCGGAACGGCTGGGGAGCAGTACTTC.

The chain links TRBV15 to TRBJ2-5, with 7 bases identical to TRBD1. Trimming at V came to 6 bases and at J to 0 bases, leaving 7 bases not matched to a gene. The CDR3 spans 15 residues. Germline CDR1 and CDR2: LNHNV and YYDKDF (reference sequence). CDR3 in DNA: TGTGCCACCAGTGTGACAGGGACCTACCAAGAGACCCAGTACTTC. Translation gives CATSVTGTYQETQYF.

This clone came up once. The chain has TRBV5-6 and TRBJ2-6; D gene uncertain. Germline CDR1 is SGHDT and CDR2 is YYEEEE. Trimming pared 0 bases from V and 4 bases from J, leaving 2 bases between. CDR3 size: 13 residues. The DNA for the CDR3 is TGTGCCAGCAGCTTGGCCGGGGCCAACGTCCTGACTTTC. This sequence encodes CASSLAGANVLTF.

The V call is TRBV7-2, the J call TRBJ2-5, with D possibly TRBD2 on 7 matching bases. Trimming shortened V by 5 bases and J by 5 bases, and 12 bases separated the two germline ends. The CDR3 spans 13 residues. CDR1 and CDR2 (germline): SGHTA, FQGNSA. CDR3 DNA: TGTGCCAGCAGCCCGGGGGGCCCGGAGACCCAGTACTTC. Translation: CASSPGGPETQYF.

The V call is TRBV6-5, the J call TRBJ2-5; D is possibly TRBD1 or TRBD2 (6 bases each). V was pared by 7 bases and J by 5 bases, with 17 bases between. The germline V gene encodes CDR1 MNHEY and CDR2 SVGAGI. The CDR3 is 14 residues long. DNA of the CDR3: TGTGCCAGCAAAACAGGGCCTGGGAGGGAGACCCAGTACTTC. The encoded protein is CASKTGPGRETQYF.

The chain joins TRBV6-6 to TRBJ2-5; TRBD1 or TRBD2 may be the D gene (5 bases each). The CDR3 runs to 15 residues. Germline loops: CDR1 MNHNY, CDR2 SVGAGI (reference sequence). Trimming left V 0 bases short and J 1 base short, with 9 bases between. CDR3 coding DNA: TGTGCCAGCAGTTACTCCCGGGACGGCCAAGAGACCCAGTACTTC. Protein: CASSYSRDGQETQYF.

This chain joins TRBV7-9 and TRBJ2-7; D unclear. Germline V gene lookup returns CDR1 SEHNR and CDR2 FQNEAQ (reference sequence). This CDR3 region has 14 residues. Trimming cost V 0 bases and J 5 bases, with 11 bases left between them. The chain's CDR3 is CASSLAQVANEQYF. The CDR3 region has the DNA TGTGCCAGCAGCTTAGCGCAGGTGGCTAACGAGCAGTACTTC.

The genes are TRBV4-3 and TRBJ2-3, with unresolved D. Per the germline V gene, CDR1 is LGHNA and CDR2 is YSLEER. The CDR3 length is 15 residues. The ends were cut back, 0 bases at V and 0 bases at J, with 7 bases in the middle. In nucleotides, the CDR3 is TGCGCCAGCAGCCAAGATCTCGGGAGCACAGATACGCAGTATTTT. This translates into CASSQDLGSTDTQYF.

This clone appeared once. This chain joins TRBV2 and TRBJ1-1; D possibly corresponds to TRBD1 (5 bases). V dropped 8 bases and J dropped 5 bases, with 15 bases sitting between them. Germline V gives CDR1 SNHLY, CDR2 FYNNEI. The CDR3 has 13 residues. The DNA for the CDR3 is TGTGCCAGCGGGGCCGTGGAGGGAACTGAAGCTTTCTTT. Amino acid sequence: CASGAVEGTEAFF. Variable domain in full (rest from reference TRBV2 and TRBJ1-1): EPEVTQTPSHQVTQMGQEVILRCVPISNHLYFYWYRQILGQKVEFLVSFYNNEISEKSEIFDDQFSVERPDGSNFTLKIRSTKLEDSAMYFCASGAVEGTEAFFGQGTRLTVV.

CDR3 amino acids: CASTGTANTEAFF. In nucleotides, the CDR3 is TGTGCCAGCACCGGGACGGCGAACACTGAAGCTTTCTTT. V usage is TRBV5-4 and J usage is TRBJ1-1, with TRBD1 as a possible D gene (5 bases). CDR1 and CDR2 from the germline V gene are SGHNT and YYREEE (reference sequence). V was pared by 6 bases and J by 1 base, with 10 bases between. This CDR3 contains 13 residues. The whole variable domain, remainder taken from reference TRBV5-4 and TRBJ1-1, is ETGVTQSPTHLIKTRGQQVTLRCSSQSGHNTVSWYQQALGQGPQFIFQYYREEENGRGNFPPRFSGLQFPNYSSELNVNALELDDSALYLCASTGTANTEAFFGQGTRLTVV.

Of note for this clone: One junction end does not reproduce the germline sequence, and a read error may be involved. The chain carries TRBV7-7 and TRBJ1-3, with D perhaps TRBD1 (6 bases). CDR3 length: 15 amino acids. Germline CDR1 SSHAT, CDR2 FNYEAQ (reference sequence). The CDR3 protein is CASIPPTGPGNTIYF. The CDR3 DNA is TGTGCTAGCATTCCCCCGACAGGCCCTGGAAACACCATATATTTT.